The 13 T cell receptor beta chains reported below all come from one sample, sequenced in a study of neurological immune-mediated disorders. TCRdb reprocessed the 5' RACE reads via MiXCR and lists one record per CDR3 protein. Found here are about 55,000 distinct CDR3 sequences, about 4.2% of them singletons; the top ten hold about 3%. Sample: PBMCs. Every receptor here comes from a man between 45 and 60 years old with multiple sclerosis.

The CDR3 here is CASSLGQGNTIYF. CDR3 bases: TGCGCCAGCAGCTTGGGACAGGGAAACACCATATATTTT. The chain joins TRBV5-1 to TRBJ1-3; D is perhaps TRBD1 (5 bases). The V end was cut by 0 bases, the J end by 4 bases, with 5 bases between. The germline gives CDR1 SGHRS, CDR2 YFSETQ. The CDR3 spans 13 residues. The full variable domain, rest sourced from reference TRBV5-1 and TRBJ1-3, is KAGVTQTPRYLIKTRGQQVTLSCSPISGHRSVSWYQQTPGQGLQFLFEYFSETQRNKGNFPGRFSGRQFSNSRSEMNVSTLELGDSALYLCASSLGQGNTIYFGEGSWLTVV.

At least ten counts were recorded for this clonotype. V and J are TRBV5-1 and TRBJ2-1; D perhaps matches TRBD1 (6 bases). The CDR3 has 14 amino acids. Germline CDR1 and CDR2: SGHRS and YFSETQ. Between the trimmed V and J ends, which lost 7 bases and 2 bases, there was a span of 13 bases. The CDR3 DNA reads TGCGCCAGCGGTGCAGGGGCGCCCTACAATGAGCAGTTCTTC. Amino acid sequence: CASGAGAPYNEQFF. The full variable domain, in which reference TRBV5-1 and TRBJ2-1 provide the parts outside the CDR3, is KAGVTQTPRYLIKTRGQQVTLSCSPISGHRSVSWYQQTPGQGLQFLFEYFSETQRNKGNFPGRFSGRQFSNSRSEMNVSTLELGDSALYLCASGAGAPYNEQFFGPGTRLTVL.

The chain recombines TRBV5-1 with TRBJ2-7; 7 bases are a match to TRBD1. The CDR3 runs to 14 residues. V lost 3 bases to trimming and J lost 4 bases; unmatched junction nucleotides: 7. Germline V gene sequence: CDR1 SGHRS, CDR2 YFSETQ. CDR3 loop: CASSWMTGTYEQYF. The CDR3 DNA follows: TGCGCCAGCAGCTGGATGACAGGGACGTACGAGCAGTACTTC.

V usage is TRBV5-6 and J usage is TRBJ1-5, with no clear D. Germline-derived CDR1 and CDR2 are SGHDT and YYEEEE. V lost 0 bases and J lost 5, with 21 bases in between. The CDR3 runs to 18 residues. The CDR3 region is CASSLAGAGGLIDQPQHF. CDR3 sequence (DNA): TGTGCCAGCAGCTTGGCGGGTGCAGGCGGTTTAATTGATCAGCCCCAGCATTTT.

This clonotype was observed many times. This chain connects TRBV5-1 to TRBJ1-1; possibly TRBD1 for D (6 bases). There are 14 residues in the CDR3. The germline V gene has CDR1 SGHRS and CDR2 YFSETQ. V lost 5 bases and J lost 5, with 16 bases in between. The CDR3 DNA sequence: TGCGCCAGCAGGCCGAACAGGGAGGGGACTGAAGCTTTCTTT. Translated: CASRPNREGTEAFF.

This clonotype appeared many times. J is TRBJ2-5 and V is TRBV4-1; 7 bases match TRBD2. V was pared by 3 bases and J by 3 bases, with 4 bases of the junction left unmatched. The V gene's germline CDR1 is MGHRA and CDR2 YSYEKL. This CDR3 is built from 14 residues. This CDR3 reads CASSQWTREETQYF. The CDR3 coding sequence is TGCGCCAGCAGCCAGTGGACTAGAGAAGAGACCCAGTACTTC.

This clonotype was observed at least ten times. J is TRBJ2-3 and V is TRBV12-3 or TRBV12-4; 7 positions match TRBD2. The V gene end was trimmed by 3 bases and the J gene end by 2 bases; junction bases not matched to a gene: 2. There are 14 residues in the CDR3. DNA of the CDR3: TGTGCCAGCAGTTTCGGGGGGTTCACAGATACGCAGTATTTT. This sequence encodes CASSFGGFTDTQYF.

Ten or more counts support this clonotype. The rearrangement joins TRBV7-2 to TRBJ1-3, with D maybe TRBD1 (5 bases). Per the germline V gene, CDR1 is SGHTA and CDR2 is FQGNSA. There are 17 residues in the CDR3. V dropped 5 bases and J dropped 3 bases, with 20 bases sitting between them. The CDR3 DNA reads TGTGCCAGCAGCCTAACAACTCAGGGATGGTTTGGAAACACCATATATTTT. It yields the protein CASSLTTQGWFGNTIYF.

The V call is TRBV4-1, the J call TRBJ2-2; D is ambiguous. The CDR3 is 14 residues long. Germline CDR1 and CDR2: MGHRA and YSYEKL. The V and J ends lost 1 base and 2 bases respectively, with 5 bases between them. In nucleotides, the CDR3 is TGCGCCAGCAGCCAAGTAATAAACACCGGGGAGCTGTTTTTT. Protein product: CASSQVINTGELFF.

This clonotype was recorded many times. The chain employs TRBV5-1 and TRBJ2-6, with a tentative D call TRBD1 (6 bases). Germline-derived CDR1 and CDR2 are SGHRS and YFSETQ. The CDR3 loop spans 17 amino acids. Trimming shortened V by 4 bases and J by 2 bases, and 16 bases separated the two germline ends. DNA of the CDR3: TGCGCCAGCAGCCAGCACACAGGGTCCGCTGGGGCCAACGTCCTGACTTTC. Translation gives CASSQHTGSAGANVLTF.

This sequence joins TRBV28 and TRBJ2-7; 9 bases align to TRBD1. J gave up 3 bases and V 6 bases, and 9 bases lay outside the gene matches. The germline V gene encodes CDR1 MDHEN and CDR2 SYDVKM. The CDR3 length is 15 residues. The CDR3 DNA reads as TGTGCCAGCAGGGGCTACGGGACAGGGCTCTACGAGCAGTACTTC. Translated: CASRGYGTGLYEQYF. The full variable domain, in which reference TRBV28 and TRBJ2-7 provide the parts outside the CDR3, is DVKVTQSSRYLVKRTGEKVFLECVQDMDHENMFWYRQDPGLGLRLIYFSYDVKMKEKGDIPEGYSVSREKKERFSLILESASTNQTSMYLCASRGYGTGLYEQYFGPGTRLTVT.

Many counts were recorded for this clonotype. The V call is TRBV5-1, the J call TRBJ2-3; the D is unclear. CDR1 SGHRS and CDR2 YFSETQ come from the germline V gene. V was clipped by 0 bases and J by 1 base, with 9 bases between them. CDR3 length: 15 residues. The CDR3 loop reads CASSLDLRGTDTQYF. The DNA of the CDR3 is TGCGCCAGCAGCTTGGACCTTCGGGGCACAGATACGCAGTATTTT.

This clonotype has at least ten counts. This chain links TRBV12-3 or TRBV12-4 with TRBJ2-6; D remains unclear. The V and J ends lost 3 bases and 0 bases respectively, with 15 bases between them. CDR3 size: 18 residues. CDR3 nucleotide sequence: TGTGCCAGCAGTTTTGGCAGGCTCGGAACCTCTGGGGCCAACGTCCTGACTTTC. This codes for CASSFGRLGTSGANVLTF.